This TCR beta chain emerged from a study of monozygotic twins with inflammatory bowel disease. With regard to this clonotype: Its specificity is not known.

TCRdb reprocessed the 5' RACE reads, keeping one entry per CDR3 protein, no DNA. The sample is made up of 200,000 to 250,000 distinct CDR3 sequences, and the top ten hold approximately 1.6% of it. Study conclusions and caveats: Possibly reflecting limited power, no difference in repertoire similarity was found between concordant and discordant twins.

This CDR3 has 14 residues. Germline CDR1 is SGHRS and CDR2 is YFSETQ. Sequencing was performed on blood. The sequence was collected from a human donor with ulcerative colitis or Crohn's disease, or a healthy co-twin of an affected twin (not recorded which). This chain connects TRBV5-1 to TRBJ1-2. The CDR3 sequence is CASSLSLGNYGYTF.